This T cell receptor beta chain stems from a study of blood T cell repertoires in COVID-19. Study-wide context: From T cells, B-cell-depleted T cells, or PBMCs came the material, which was cDNA or gDNA.

The CDR3 runs to 15 residues. Germline assignment: CDR1 MNHEY and CDR2 SVGAGI. V shed 5 bases and J 2 bases; nucleotides not matched to a gene: 4. This clone has only one observation. Clones were sequenced by immunoSEQ multiplex PCR, and TCRdb holds only the in-frame ones, with some missing. The table records 200,000 to 300,000 clones, about 83% of them present only once. This study enrolled people aged 18 to 89 from roughly 24 US geographic areas. This clonotype originated in a woman aged 50 to 60 who had recovered from COVID-19. The sample was PBMCs or T cells enriched from blood (not recorded which). The chain joins TRBV6-5 to TRBJ2-2, with 8 bases matching TRBD1. The CDR3 reads CASSRQGLNTGELFF. The CDR3 nucleotides read TGTGCCAGCAGTCGACAGGGGCTAAACACCGGGGAGCTGTTTTTT.